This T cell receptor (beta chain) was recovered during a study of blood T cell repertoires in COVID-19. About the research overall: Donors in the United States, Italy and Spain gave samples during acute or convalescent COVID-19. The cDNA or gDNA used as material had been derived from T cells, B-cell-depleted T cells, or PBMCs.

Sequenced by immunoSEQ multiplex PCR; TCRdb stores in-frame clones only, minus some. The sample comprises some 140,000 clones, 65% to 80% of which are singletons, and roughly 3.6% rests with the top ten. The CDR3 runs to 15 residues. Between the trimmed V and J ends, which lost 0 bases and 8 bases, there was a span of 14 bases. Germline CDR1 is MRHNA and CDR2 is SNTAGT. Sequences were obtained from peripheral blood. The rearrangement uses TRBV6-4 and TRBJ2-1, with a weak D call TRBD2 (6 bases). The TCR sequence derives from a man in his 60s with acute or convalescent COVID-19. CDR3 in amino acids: CASSDSWDSVDEQFF. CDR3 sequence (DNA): TGTGCCAGCAGTGACTCTTGGGACTCCGTCGATGAGCAGTTCTTC.